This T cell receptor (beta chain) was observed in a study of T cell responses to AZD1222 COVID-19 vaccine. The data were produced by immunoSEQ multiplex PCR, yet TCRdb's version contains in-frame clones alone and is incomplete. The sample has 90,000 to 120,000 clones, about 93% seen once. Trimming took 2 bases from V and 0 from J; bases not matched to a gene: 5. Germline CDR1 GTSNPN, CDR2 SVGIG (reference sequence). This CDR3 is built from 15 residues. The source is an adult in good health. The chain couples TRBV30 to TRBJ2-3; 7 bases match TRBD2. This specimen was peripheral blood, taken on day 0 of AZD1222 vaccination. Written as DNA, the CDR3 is TGTGCCTGGAGTCAGATCGGGGGGAGCACAGATACGCAGTATTTT. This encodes CAWSQIGGSTDTQYF.